This is a list of T cell receptor beta chains from one sample in a study of T-cell memory formation after mild COVID-19. TCRdb called the 5' RACE reads again in MiXCR, with one record for every CDR3 protein. Among around 250,000 distinct CDR3 sequences listed, approximately 9% were seen once. Sequenced: PBMCs or a T cell subset sorted from them (not recorded which). The receptors were sampled from a man between 18 and 35 years old who had mild COVID-19 (a few samples of this study predate the infection). Cell type and time point are not known. Both conserved end residues are part of each CDR3. A D gene is named only where the DNA matches it firmly. For some rows the clone size is stated as once, few or many, or as a class when expanded; others skip it.

j_gene,d_gene,v_gene,abundance,CDR3aa,CDR3nt
TRBJ2-2,.,TRBV7-2,few,CASSRPNTGELFF,TGTGCCAGCAGCAGACCGAACACCGGGGAGCTGTTTTTT
TRBJ1-1,.,TRBV6-2/TRBV6-3,.,CASSYSGTPTEAFF,TGTGCCAGCAGTTACTCCGGGACACCCACTGAAGCTTTCTTT
TRBJ1-1,.,TRBV28,few,CASSLSGLEAFF,TGTGCCAGCAGTTTATCGGGGTTGGAAGCTTTCTTT
TRBJ1-5,.,TRBV7-2,many,CASSLTGLNQPQHF,TGTGCCAGCAGTCTTACAGGTCTCAATCAGCCCCAGCATTTT
TRBJ1-1,.,TRBV6-2/TRBV6-3,.,CASSPWPPGNTEAFF,TGTGCCAGCAGTCCTTGGCCTCCGGGAAACACTGAAGCTTTCTTT
TRBJ2-1,TRBD2,TRBV7-3,many,CASSLGLAGPYNEQFF,TGTGCCAGCAGCCTCGGACTAGCGGGGCCCTACAATGAGCAGTTCTTC
TRBJ2-7,.,TRBV6-5,few,CASSVELGGEQYF,TGTGCCAGCAGTGTTGAACTAGGGGGCGAGCAGTACTTC
TRBJ2-7,.,TRBV4-1,few,CASSQSRVAYEQYF,TGCGCCAGCAGCCAATCCCGGGTCGCCTACGAGCAGTACTTC
TRBJ2-1,TRBD1,TRBV20-1,few,CSARSPGGRPRSNEQFF,TGCAGTGCCCGCTCTCCAGGGGGCCGGCCGAGGAGCAATGAGCAGTTCTTC
TRBJ2-4,.,TRBV6-2/TRBV6-3,few,CASSPDPSAKNIQYF,TGTGCCAGCAGCCCTGACCCCTCAGCCAAAAACATTCAGTACTTC
TRBJ2-5,.,TRBV5-4,.,CASSLSGAETQYF,TGTGCCAGCAGCTTATCTGGGGCAGAGACCCAGTACTTC
TRBJ2-3,.,TRBV5-1,few,CASSLGARASTDTQYF,TGCGCCAGCAGCTTGGGGGCGCGGGCTAGCACAGATACGCAGTATTTT
TRBJ1-2,TRBD1,TRBV9,few,CASSVATPTGDYGYTF,TGTGCCAGCAGCGTAGCGACACCCACAGGGGACTATGGCTACACCTTC
TRBJ2-3,.,TRBV5-1,.,CASSLAPGGGSTDTQYF,TGCGCCAGCAGCTTGGCCCCGGGCGGCGGGAGCACAGATACGCAGTATTTT
TRBJ1-2,TRBD1,TRBV18,.,CASWIGTGCGYTF,TGTGCCAGCTGGATCGGGACAGGGTGTGGCTACACCTTC
TRBJ1-3,.,TRBV20-1,many,CSARSGTLRNTIYF,TGCAGTGCTAGGTCCGGGACCTTAAGAAACACCATATATTTT
TRBJ2-3,TRBD2,TRBV5-6,few,CASSFTSELAGGTDTQYF,TGTGCCAGCAGCTTTACATCGGAGTTAGCGGGGGGGACAGATACGCAGTATTTT
TRBJ2-2,TRBD1,TRBV7-2,many,CASRATGPGELFF,TGTGCCAGCAGAGCGACAGGGCCCGGGGAGCTGTTTTTT
TRBJ2-1,TRBD2,TRBV7-7,few,CASSLGSGGPNEQFF,TGTGCCAGCAGCTTAGGGTCGGGGGGGCCGAATGAGCAGTTCTTC
TRBJ1-1,.,TRBV4-3,many,CASSQGGIAEAFF,TGCGCCAGCAGCCAAGGGGGCATAGCTGAAGCTTTCTTT
TRBJ1-5,TRBD1,TRBV7-6,.,CASSLYDRDDQPQHF,TGTGCCAGCAGCTTATACGACAGGGACGATCAGCCCCAGCATTTT
TRBJ1-5,.,TRBV7-2,.,CASSLVQWPQHF,TGTGCCAGCAGCTTGGTCCAATGGCCCCAGCATTTT
TRBJ2-2,TRBD1,TRBV5-1,few,CASGGQGLTGELFF,TGCGCCAGCGGGGGACAGGGACTCACCGGGGAGCTGTTTTTT
TRBJ2-5,.,TRBV7-2,many,CASSLVAGRQETQYF,TGTGCCAGCAGCTTAGTTGCGGGGCGACAAGAGACCCAGTACTTC
TRBJ1-1,.,TRBV5-8,few,CASSLFLTEAFF,TGTGCCAGCAGCTTGTTTCTCACTGAAGCTTTCTTT
TRBJ1-2,.,TRBV29-1,.,CSVEGQQNYGYTF,TGCAGCGTTGAAGGACAACAGAACTATGGCTACACCTTC